This T cell receptor (beta chain) was sequenced during a study of cytomegalovirus exposure and HLA in healthy donors. Study-level points and caveats: Within a later analysis, the majority of CMV-associated TCR beta chains appeared HLA-restricted.

Both 60 Vbeta primers and 13 Jbeta primers went into the PCR. The table came from immunoSEQ multiplex PCR; TCRdb's copy has only in-frame clones and leaves some out. The table includes some 130,000 clones, nearly 80% detected once. This clone was counted only a few times. Antigen specificity is unknown. The germline V and J ends were trimmed by 0 bases and 5 bases, with 9 bases remaining between them. The germline V gene encodes CDR1 SGHRS and CDR2 YFSETQ. This CDR3 contains 14 residues. Unrecorded immune exposure was likely among donors, who were nominally healthy when sampled. This receptor was taken from a man aged 25 to 45 in good health and CMV-seronegative. The chain uses TRBV5-1 and TRBJ2-1, with D unresolved. Specimen: PBMCs. The CDR3 reads CASSLAHLNNEQFF. As DNA, the CDR3 is TGCGCCAGCAGCTTGGCCCACTTGAACAATGAGCAGTTCTTC.